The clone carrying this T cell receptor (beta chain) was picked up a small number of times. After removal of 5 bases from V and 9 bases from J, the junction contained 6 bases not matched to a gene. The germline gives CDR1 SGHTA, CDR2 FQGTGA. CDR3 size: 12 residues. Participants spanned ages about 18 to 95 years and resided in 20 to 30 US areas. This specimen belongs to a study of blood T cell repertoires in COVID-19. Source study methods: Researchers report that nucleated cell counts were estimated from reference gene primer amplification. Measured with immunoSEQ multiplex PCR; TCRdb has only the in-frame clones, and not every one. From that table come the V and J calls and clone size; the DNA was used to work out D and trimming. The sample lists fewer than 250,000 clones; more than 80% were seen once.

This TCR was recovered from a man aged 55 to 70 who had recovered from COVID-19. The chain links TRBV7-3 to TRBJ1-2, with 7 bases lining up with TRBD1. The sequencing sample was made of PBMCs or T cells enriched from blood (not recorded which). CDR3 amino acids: CASSVDRLSYTF. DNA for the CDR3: TGTGCCAGCAGCGTGGACAGGTTGAGCTACACCTTC.